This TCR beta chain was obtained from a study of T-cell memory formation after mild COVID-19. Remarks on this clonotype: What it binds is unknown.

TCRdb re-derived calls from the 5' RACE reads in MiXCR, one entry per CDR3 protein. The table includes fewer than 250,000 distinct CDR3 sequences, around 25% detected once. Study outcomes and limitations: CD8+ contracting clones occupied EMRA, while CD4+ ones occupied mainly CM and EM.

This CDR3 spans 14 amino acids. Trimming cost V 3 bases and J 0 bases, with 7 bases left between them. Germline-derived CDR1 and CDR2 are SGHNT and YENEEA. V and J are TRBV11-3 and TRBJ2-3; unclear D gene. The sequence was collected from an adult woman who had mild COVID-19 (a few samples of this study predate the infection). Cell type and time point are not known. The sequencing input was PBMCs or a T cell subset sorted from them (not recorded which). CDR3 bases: TGTGCCAGCAGCTTTGGACCAAGCACAGATACGCAGTATTTT. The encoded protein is CASSFGPSTDTQYF.